These T cell receptor beta chains were read from a single sample in a study of blood T cells in healthy people across ages. TCRdb ran MiXCR on the 5' RACE reads and lists one entry per CDR3 protein. Found here are about 730,000 distinct CDR3 sequences, roughly 44% of them singletons; the top ten hold 20%. Sample: blood. The receptors were gathered from a woman aged 60-70 years in good health. Each CDR3 is given with its conserved first and last residue. The D gene is left open where the match is weak. Expanded clones get a size class; other rows say once, few or many, or leave the size out.

V gene,J gene,clone size,D gene,CDR3 DNA,CDR3 protein
TRBV6-5,TRBJ2-1,.,TRBD1,TGTGCCTGTGCCGGGACAGGGCCATACAATGAGCAGTTCTTC,CACAGTGPYNEQFF
TRBV10-1,TRBJ2-1,.,TRBD2,TGCGCCAGCAGTGATGGTAGCGGGGGGGCCCACAATGAGCAGTTCTTC,CASSDGSGGAHNEQFF
TRBV28,TRBJ1-4,.,.,TGTGCCAGCAGTTGGGAGCCCCAGGGCGAAAAACTGTTTTTT,CASSWEPQGEKLFF
TRBV5-1,TRBJ2-2,.,TRBD1,TGCGCCAGTGGGACAGGGGTTGACACCGGGGAGCTGTTTTTT,CASGTGVDTGELFF
TRBV9,TRBJ1-2,.,.,TGTGCCAGCAACGTTCAGGACGGCCGCTACACCTTC,CASNVQDGRYTF
TRBV12-3/TRBV12-4,TRBJ1-2,many,.,TGTGCCAGCGGACGCTTCGATGGCTACACCTTC,CASGRFDGYTF
TRBV25-1,TRBJ2-7,.,TRBD2,TGTGCCAGCAGTGGTCCGGGGTTCCAGGGACTAGCGGGAGTTAAAAACATCGAGCAGTACTTC,CASSGPGFQGLAGVKNIEQYF
TRBV28,TRBJ2-4,few,TRBD1,TGTGCCAGCAGTTTTAGTGACAGGGGGCTCGGAGCGGGAGCGCGCGGAAACATTCAGTACTTC,CASSFSDRGLGAGARGNIQYF
TRBV27,TRBJ2-7,.,TRBD1,TGTGCCAGCAGCAACGCAGGGGGCCATCCCTACGAGCAGTACTTC,CASSNAGGHPYEQYF
TRBV7-2,TRBJ1-6,.,TRBD1,TGTGCCAGCAGCTTAAGAGGCGGGACAGGGGAGTCACCCCTCCACTTT,CASSLRGGTGESPLHF
TRBV20-1,TRBJ2-1,.,.,TGCAGTGCTATTCTCTTCCAGGGGCTTCAAAATGAGCAGTTCTTC,CSAILFQGLQNEQFF
TRBV29-1,TRBJ2-1,few,TRBD2,TGCAGCGTTGAACTACCGGGACTAGCGGCTCACAATGAGCAGTTCTTC,CSVELPGLAAHNEQFF
TRBV6-5,TRBJ1-4,once,.,TGTGCCAGCAGTTACTCTGCGACAGGTTGGGATGAAAAACTGTTTTTT,CASSYSATGWDEKLFF
TRBV7-3,TRBJ2-3,few,TRBD2,TGTGCCAGCAGCTCACTCACGGGGGGGGACACAGATACGCAGTATTTT,CASSSLTGGDTDTQYF
TRBV28,TRBJ2-7,few,TRBD1,TGTGCCATCCAACCGGGACAGAGAACCTACGAGCAGTACTTC,CAIQPGQRTYEQYF
TRBV7-2,TRBJ2-7,.,TRBD1,TGTGCCAGCAGCGAACAGGGGGCCAACGAGCAGTACTTC,CASSEQGANEQYF
TRBV12-3/TRBV12-4,TRBJ1-1,.,.,TGTGCCAGCAGTTTAAAGGGCAGGTCTAAAGCTTTCTTT,CASSLKGRSKAFF
TRBV27,TRBJ2-3,few,TRBD2,TGTGCCAGCAGTTCACTAGCGGGGGGACCCACAGATACGCAGTATTTT,CASSSLAGGPTDTQYF
TRBV30,TRBJ2-1,.,.,TGTGCCTGGAGTGGGGGAGAGGGTGAGCAGTTCTTC,CAWSGGEGEQFF
TRBV18,TRBJ1-4,.,.,TGTGCCAGCTCACCAAGACGGGCAAATAATGAAAAACTGTTTTTT,CASSPRRANNEKLFF
TRBV10-3,TRBJ2-1,few,TRBD1,TGTGCCGCCTTGGGACAGGGAGACAATGAGCAGTTCTTC,CAALGQGDNEQFF
TRBV12-3/TRBV12-4,TRBJ2-5,many,.,TGTGCCAGCAGTCCCCTAGATGGGGGCCCCCAAGAGACCCAGTACTTC,CASSPLDGGPQETQYF
TRBV9,TRBJ2-1,.,.,TGTGCCAGCAGCCCCGGAGTCCCCGGGACCTACAATGAGCAGTTCTTC,CASSPGVPGTYNEQFF
TRBV14,TRBJ2-7,.,.,TGTGCCAGCAGAAGCCCCGGGACGGCGATATCCTACGAGCAGTACTTC,CASRSPGTAISYEQYF
TRBV5-1,TRBJ2-1,.,TRBD1,TGCGCCAGCAGCCTATCGCTGGGACAGATTAATGAGCAGTTCTTC,CASSLSLGQINEQFF
TRBV29-1,TRBJ2-5,many,.,TGCAGCGTTGACGGGAAGGACCCGGAGGAGACCCAGTACTTC,CSVDGKDPEETQYF
TRBV20-1,TRBJ2-3,.,TRBD2,TGCAGTGCCCGCTTCGGCGGGGGAAGCACAGATACGCAGTATTTT,CSARFGGGSTDTQYF
TRBV20-1,TRBJ2-7,many,TRBD2,TGCAGTGCTGCCGGGACTAGCGCCTACGAGCAGTACTTC,CSAAGTSAYEQYF
TRBV14,TRBJ2-1,few,TRBD2,TGTGCCAGCAGCCAAACTCAACTAGCGGGGAGGGAGCAGTTCTTC,CASSQTQLAGREQFF
TRBV4-2,TRBJ2-7,few,TRBD1,TGTGCCAGCAGCCAAGACGCAGGGGGTTCGGCCTACGAGCAGTACTTC,CASSQDAGGSAYEQYF
TRBV6-5,TRBJ2-5,few,TRBD2,TGTGCCAGCACCGTGACTAGCGGGGGTTCCCAAGAGACCCAGTACTTC,CASTVTSGGSQETQYF